Detailed here is one T cell receptor beta chain. Its specificity is not known. This sample stems from a study of OX40 agonist ivuxolimab in advanced cancers. Background on the study: Hepatocellular carcinoma, melanoma, renal cell or head and neck cancer was diagnosed in the dose-escalation patients.

The data were produced by immunoSEQ multiplex PCR, yet TCRdb's version contains in-frame clones alone and is incomplete. This sample has some 130,000 clones; 90% occur once, and the top ten carry around 1%. The V end was cut by 5 bases, the J end by 4 bases, with 9 bases between. In germline, CDR1 is SEHNR, CDR2 FQNEAQ (reference sequence). This CDR3 has 13 residues. Findings of the study overall: CD8+ T cells (on average) carried more expanded clones than CD4+ T cells.

The V and J genes are TRBV7-9 and TRBJ1-5; D is undetermined. This specimen consisted of CD4+ or CD8+ T cells sorted from blood, obtained in a trial of the OX40 agonist ivuxolimab. This clonotype was obtained from an adult with an advanced solid tumor such as melanoma, head and neck, liver or kidney cancer. The CDR3 here is CASSDGLNQPQHF. The DNA for the CDR3 is TGTGCCAGCAGCGACGGGCTAAATCAGCCCCAGCATTTT.